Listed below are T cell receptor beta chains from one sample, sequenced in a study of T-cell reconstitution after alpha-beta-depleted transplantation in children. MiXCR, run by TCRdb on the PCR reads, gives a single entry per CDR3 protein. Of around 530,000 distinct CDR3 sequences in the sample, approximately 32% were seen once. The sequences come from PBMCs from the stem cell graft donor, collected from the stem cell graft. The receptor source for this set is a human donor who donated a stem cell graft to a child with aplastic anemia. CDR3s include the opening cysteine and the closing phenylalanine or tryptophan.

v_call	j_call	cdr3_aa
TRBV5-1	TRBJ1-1	CASSSFGTGNTEAFF
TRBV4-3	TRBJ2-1	CASSQSGSVTYNEQFF
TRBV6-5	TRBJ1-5	CASSSEAGNQPQHF
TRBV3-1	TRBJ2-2	CASSQDLLAGGWTGELFF
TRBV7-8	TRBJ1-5	CASSLASWVSNQPQHF
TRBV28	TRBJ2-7	CASLPSGAHSYEQYF
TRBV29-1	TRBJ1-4	CSVGQGAEKLFF
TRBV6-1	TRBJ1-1	CASSVHWGGKNTEAFF
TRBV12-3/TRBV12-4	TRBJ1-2	CASRLRGHDYGYTF
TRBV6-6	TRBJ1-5	CASSYDGNQPQHF
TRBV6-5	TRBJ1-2	CEAGSEGYGYTF
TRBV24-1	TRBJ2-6	CATSEVSSGANVLTF
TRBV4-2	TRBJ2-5	CASSLLREGQNLETQYF
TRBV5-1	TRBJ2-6	CASSGTGYFSGANVLTF
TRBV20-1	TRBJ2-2	CSAREGSGYTGELFF
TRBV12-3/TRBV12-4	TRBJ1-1	CASSLGTGLTEAFF
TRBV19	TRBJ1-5	CASGGGAAQPQHF
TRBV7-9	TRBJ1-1	CASKQGRLTEAFF
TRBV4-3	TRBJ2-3	CASSQEFGIGTDTQYF
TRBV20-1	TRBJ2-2	CSAREGLANTGELFF
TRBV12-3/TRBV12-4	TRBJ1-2	CASSLQGTPVDGYTF
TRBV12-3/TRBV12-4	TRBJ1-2	CASSFWDQRGYTF
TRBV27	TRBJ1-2	CASSFVKDRGNGYTF